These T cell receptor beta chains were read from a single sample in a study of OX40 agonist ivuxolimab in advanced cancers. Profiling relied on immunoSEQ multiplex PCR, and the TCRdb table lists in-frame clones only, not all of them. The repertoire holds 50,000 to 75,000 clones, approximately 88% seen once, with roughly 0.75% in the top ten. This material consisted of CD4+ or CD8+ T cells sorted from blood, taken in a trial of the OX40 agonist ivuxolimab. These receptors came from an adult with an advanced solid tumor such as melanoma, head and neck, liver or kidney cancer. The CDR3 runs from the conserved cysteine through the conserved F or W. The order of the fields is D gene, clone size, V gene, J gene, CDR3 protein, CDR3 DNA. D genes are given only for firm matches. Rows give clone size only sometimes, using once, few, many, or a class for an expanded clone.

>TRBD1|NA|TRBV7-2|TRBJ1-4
CASSARTGRNGKLFF
TGTGCCAGCAGCGCCCGGACAGGACGGAACGGAAAACTGTTTTTT
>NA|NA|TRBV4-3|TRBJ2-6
CASSQSGANVLTF
TGCGCCAGCAGCCAATCCGGGGCCAACGTCCTGACTTTC
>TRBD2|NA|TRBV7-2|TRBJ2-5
CASSPQLTSGRETQYF
TGTGCCAGCAGCCCCCAATTGACTAGCGGGCGAGAGACCCAGTACTTC
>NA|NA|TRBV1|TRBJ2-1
CTSSHGADHEQFF
TGCACCAGCAGCCACGGAGCGGACCATGAGCAGTTCTTC
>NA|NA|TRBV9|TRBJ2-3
CASSVAARDTQYF
TGTGCCAGCAGCGTCGCGGCTAGAGATACGCAGTATTTT
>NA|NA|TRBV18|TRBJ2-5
CASSPGGPQETQYF
TGTGCCAGCTCACCGGGAGGCCCACAAGAGACCCAGTACTTC
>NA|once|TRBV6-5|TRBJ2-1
CASRELGFNEQFF
TGTGCCAGCAGAGAACTGGGTTTCAATGAGCAGTTCTTC
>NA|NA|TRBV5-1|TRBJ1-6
CASSFQGMDSPLHF
TGCGCCAGCAGCTTCCAGGGGATGGATTCACCCCTCCACTTT
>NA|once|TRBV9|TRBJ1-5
CASSAGPGPSNQPQHF
TGTGCCAGCAGCGCCGGGCCAGGGCCGAGCAATCAGCCCCAGCATTTT
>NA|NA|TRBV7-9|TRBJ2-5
CASSLGLDKETQYF
TGTGCCAGCAGCTTAGGTTTGGATAAAGAGACCCAGTACTTC
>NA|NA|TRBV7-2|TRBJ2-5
CASSSTRQTQYF
TGTGCCAGCAGCTCGACTAGACAGACCCAGTACTTC
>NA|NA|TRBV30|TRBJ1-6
CAWSGGRSQQPLHF
TGTGCCTGGAGTGGAGGGAGGAGCCAGCAACCCCTCCACTTT
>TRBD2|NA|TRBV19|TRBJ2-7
CASSIGLAGFYEQYF
TGTGCCAGTAGTATAGGACTAGCGGGATTTTACGAGCAGTACTTC
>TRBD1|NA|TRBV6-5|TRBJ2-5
CASSRDREETQYF
TGTGCCAGCAGTAGGGACAGGGAAGAGACCCAGTACTTC
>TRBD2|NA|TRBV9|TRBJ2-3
CASSVEEGLAGFDTQYF
TGTGCCAGCAGCGTAGAGGAGGGACTAGCGGGATTCGATACGCAGTATTTT
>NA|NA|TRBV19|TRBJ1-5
CASSLLATRGNQPQHF
TGTGCCAGTAGTCTCCTCGCCACTCGGGGCAATCAGCCCCAGCATTTT
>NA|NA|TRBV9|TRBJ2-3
CASSVGTAPSLADTQYF
TGTGCCAGCAGCGTAGGAACTGCCCCTAGTCTGGCCGATACGCAGTATTTT
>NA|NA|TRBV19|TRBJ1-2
CATRETDPRDPGYTF
TGTGCCACGAGAGAAACCGACCCCCGGGACCCTGGCTACACCTTC
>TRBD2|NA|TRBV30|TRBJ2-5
CACLLGTSVSTQYF
TGTGCCTGCCTATTAGGGACTAGCGTCTCGACCCAGTACTTC
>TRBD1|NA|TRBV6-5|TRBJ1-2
CASSYTGAAAYGYTF
TGTGCCAGCAGTTACACAGGGGCCGCGGCCTATGGCTACACCTTC
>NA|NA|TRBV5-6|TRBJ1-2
CASSFDGRPHGYTF
TGTGCCAGCAGCTTTGACGGCAGGCCGCATGGCTACACCTTC
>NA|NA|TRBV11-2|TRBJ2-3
CASSLEGISTDTQYF
TGTGCCAGCAGCTTAGAGGGTATCAGCACAGATACGCAGTATTTT
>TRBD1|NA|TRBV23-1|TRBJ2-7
CASSQSWDRDYEQYF
TGCGCCAGCAGTCAATCCTGGGACAGGGACTACGAGCAGTACTTC
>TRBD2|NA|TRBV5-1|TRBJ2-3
CASSLRLAGGVTDTQYF
TGCGCCAGCAGCTTGAGGCTAGCGGGAGGGGTAACAGATACGCAGTATTTT
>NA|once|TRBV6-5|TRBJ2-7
CASRGSGTLHQYF
TGTGCCAGCAGGGGATCGGGGACCTTGCATCAGTACTTC
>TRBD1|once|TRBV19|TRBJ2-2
CASSPGQLNTGELFF
TGTGCCAGTAGCCCGGGACAGCTGAACACCGGGGAGCTGTTTTTT
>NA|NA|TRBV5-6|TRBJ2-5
CASQRGMVETQYF
TGTGCCAGCCAGAGGGGGATGGTGGAGACCCAGTACTTC
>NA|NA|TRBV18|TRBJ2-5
CASSPALQETQYF
TGTGCCAGCTCACCAGCCCTCCAAGAGACCCAGTACTTC
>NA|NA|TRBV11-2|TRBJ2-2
CASSPRLDSTGELFF
TGTGCCAGCAGCCCACGACTAGACTCCACCGGGGAGCTGTTTTTT